The text below deals with one TCR beta chain. The junction shows a germline mismatch at one end, possibly a read error. Sequencing used immunoSEQ multiplex PCR; TCRdb keeps in-frame clones, though not all of them. The sample records some 120,000 clones, around 80% being singletons. The data stem from a study of blood T cell repertoires in COVID-19. About the study: T cells, B-cell-depleted T cells, or PBMCs supplied cDNA or gDNA.

The CDR3 has 13 residues. CDR1 GTSNPN and CDR2 SVGIG come from the germline V gene (reference sequence). The TCR comes from an older woman with acute or convalescent COVID-19. Sequenced input: peripheral blood. The chain is built from TRBV30 and TRBJ1-1, with no clear D. CDR3 DNA sequence: TGTGTCTGGATGGGAGTCATGAACACTGAAGCTTTCTTT. Residues: CVWMGVMNTEAFF.